Each of the 6 T cell receptor beta chains below was sequenced from the same sample in a study of T cell changes during pregnancy in multiple sclerosis (dated by TCRdb to between 2017 and 2020). Library preparation employed the immunoSEQ multiplex PCR assay. TCRdb carries this immuneACCESS record with in-frame sequences only. Its versions omit some clonotypes, under half of them owing to an unresolved V gene in the studies checked, with the rest unexplained. Recorded for this sample are fewer than 70,000 clones; approximately 91% of them occurred a single time. The biggest ten clones account for roughly 1.3% of the sample. The starting material was peripheral blood, obtained in the third trimester of pregnancy. The source is a female donor with multiple sclerosis, enrolled in a pregnancy study.

V and J are TRBV9 and TRBJ1-1; D remains ambiguous. Trimming shortened V by 2 bases and J by 0 bases, and 8 bases separated the two germline ends. The CDR3 spans 14 residues. Per the germline V gene, CDR1 is SGDLS and CDR2 is YYNGEE. In nucleotides, the CDR3 is TGTGCCAGCAGCGTGGGCAATATGAACACTGAAGCTTTCTTT. The encoded protein is CASSVGNMNTEAFF. The entire variable domain, with the rest obtained from reference TRBV9 and TRBJ1-1, is as follows: DSGVTQTPKHLITATGQRVTLRCSPRSGDLSVYWYQQSLDQGLQFLIQYYNGEERAKGNILERFSAQQFPDLHSELNLSSLELGDSALYFCASSVGNMNTEAFFGQGTRLTVV.

This chain joins TRBV5-1 and TRBJ2-2; D unclear. The CDR3 has 16 amino acids. Germline V gives CDR1 SGHRS, CDR2 YFSETQ. Between the trimmed V and J ends, which lost 0 bases and 0 bases, there was a span of 9 bases. The CDR3 here is CASSLDPPTNTGELFF. CDR3 DNA sequence: TGCGCCAGCAGCTTGGACCCACCTACGAACACCGGGGAGCTGTTTTTT.

The genes are TRBV5-1 and TRBJ1-2; D gene uncertain. In germline, CDR1 is SGHRS, CDR2 YFSETQ. The CDR3 is 14 residues long. The V and J ends lost 4 bases and 0 bases respectively, with 10 bases between them. The CDR3, as DNA: TGCGCCAGCAGCACCAGCGGTACTAACTATGGCTACACCTTC. Its translation: CASSTSGTNYGYTF. Variable domain in full (rest from reference TRBV5-1 and TRBJ1-2): KAGVTQTPRYLIKTRGQQVTLSCSPISGHRSVSWYQQTPGQGLQFLFEYFSETQRNKGNFPGRFSGRQFSNSRSEMNVSTLELGDSALYLCASSTSGTNYGYTFGSGTRLTVV.

This sequence joins TRBV19 and TRBJ1-6, with 8 bases that match TRBD1. Germline CDR1 is LNHDA and CDR2 is SQIVND (reference sequence). The CDR3 sequence is 17 residues long. The V and J ends lost 7 bases and 3 bases, in that order; junction bases with no gene match: 11. The CDR3 region is CASTPSTGTGYNSPLHF. CDR3 bases: TGTGCCAGTACCCCCTCGACCGGGACAGGCTATAATTCACCCCTCCACTTT.

The V and J genes are TRBV2 and TRBJ1-1, with no clear D. Per the germline V gene, CDR1 is SNHLY and CDR2 is FYNNEI. The CDR3 has 13 residues. Trimming stripped 3 bases from V and 4 bases from J, with 9 bases between. The CDR3 loop reads CASSEEVGTEAFF. As DNA, the CDR3 is TGTGCCAGCAGTGAGGAGGTCGGCACTGAAGCTTTCTTT. The complete variable domain, with remaining parts taken from reference TRBV2 and TRBJ1-1, reads EPEVTQTPSHQVTQMGQEVILRCVPISNHLYFYWYRQILGQKVEFLVSFYNNEISEKSEIFDDQFSVERPDGSNFTLKIRSTKLEDSAMYFCASSEEVGTEAFFGQGTRLTVV.

The gene calls are TRBV4-1 and TRBJ2-7; D is uncertain. In germline, CDR1 is MGHRA, CDR2 YSYEKL. This CDR3 is built from 14 residues. The V and J ends lost 1 base and 2 bases respectively, with 9 bases between them. CDR3: CASSQAGLAYEQYF. CDR3 nucleotides: TGCGCCAGCAGCCAAGCTGGGCTCGCCTACGAGCAGTACTTC.